Each of the 3 T cell receptor beta chains below was sequenced from the same sample in a study of T cell changes during pregnancy in multiple sclerosis. Repertoires were generated with immunoSEQ multiplex PCR, while TCRdb's copy carries only in-frame clones and drops some. Of approximately 80,000 clones detected, 91% appear once; the ten largest clones hold 3% to 4%. The sample in question was PBMCs, obtained in the first trimester of pregnancy. The receptors stem from a female donor in good health, serving as a control in a pregnancy study. Some clones in this sample may be carry-over from other donors' samples.

This clone was observed once. The rearrangement links TRBV5-1 to TRBJ2-2; the D gene is possibly TRBD1 (5 bases). Germline values: CDR1 SGHRS, CDR2 YFSETQ. V was pared by 0 bases and J by 2 bases, with 8 bases between. This CDR3 is 15 amino acids long. The CDR3 DNA reads TGCGCCAGCAGCTTGGATCAGGGAAACACCGGGGAGCTGTTTTTT. Amino acids: CASSLDQGNTGELFF.

This clone has only one observation. The chain links TRBV29-1 to TRBJ1-1; D is unresolved. CDR1 SQVTM and CDR2 ANQGSEA come from the germline V gene. CDR3 length: 16 residues. V was shortened by 5 bases and J by 11 bases, with 30 bases between the two germline ends. CDR3 coding DNA: TGCAGCGTTCGCGGGTCCGTTGGTCCCAACCCCCTATGGGCTTTCTTT. It yields the protein CSVRGSVGPNPLWAFF.

The gene calls are TRBV4-1 and TRBJ2-7; 15 bases match TRBD2. Germline V gives CDR1 MGHRA, CDR2 YSYEKL. V lost 5 bases, J lost 6 bases, and 8 bases stayed unmatched. This CDR3 region has 16 residues. CDR3 coding DNA: TGCGCCAGCAGCTCCGGGACTAGCGGGAGGATCGGCGAGCAGTACTTC. Translation gives CASSSGTSGRIGEQYF.